This TCR beta chain was sequenced for a study of CXCR3-negative and CXCR3-positive naive CD8 T cells. Overall study results and limits: CXCR3-negative naive cells had less hydrophobic TRB CDR3s than did CXCR3-positive naive cells. Diversity proved comparably high across both naive subsets and much lower in memory CD8+ cells. Naive subsets did not differ in surface CD5, and TRB CDR3 properties served to infer TCR strength. The level of CXCR3 expression partially decreased after cryopreservation; the majority of assays used fresh PBMCs.

CDR3 size: 15 residues. Germline V gives CDR1 SEHNR, CDR2 FQNEAQ (reference sequence). As concerns this clonotype: Its target is not known.

Researchers prepared the TRB cDNA libraries using 5' RACE with UMI labels. For each CDR3 protein, TCRdb gives one entry from its re-call of the 5' RACE reads, without DNA. Its clone listing holds over 100,000 distinct CDR3 sequences. Specimen: naive CXCR3- CD8+ T cells from blood. As to subset: CD45RO-CCR7+CD27+CD95- naive CD8+ T cells lacking CXCR3 (TNR3-). This TCR was recovered from a human donor in good health. Some clones in this sample may be carry-over from other donors' samples. The V call is TRBV7-9, the J call TRBJ2-3; with no DNA, the TCRdb D assignment of TRBD1 cannot be verified. CDR3 sequence reads: CASSSDRVDTDTQYF.